The clone carrying this T cell receptor (beta chain) appeared many times. Its antigen is not known. CDR3 length: 14 amino acids. The V end was cut by 5 bases, the J end by 6 bases, with 16 bases between. The germline gives CDR1 DFQATT, CDR2 SNEGSKA (reference sequence). The data were taken from a study of CD8+CD57+ T cells in acquired aplastic anemia. Study results and limitations: Overlapping CD8+ CDR3 repertoires of patients and controls contained under 35 shared sequences.

The template used for profiling TCR beta VDJ and CDR3 was genomic DNA. From the reads, TCRdb called clonotypes with MiXCR, one entry per CDR3 protein. The repertoire holds a few hundred thousand distinct CDR3 sequences, with about 59% as singletons. Sequencing was carried out using sorted CD4+, CD8+, or CD8+CD57+ T cells (not recorded which) from PBMCs. This sequence originates from a human donor in good health. V is TRBV20-1 and J is TRBJ1-4; D is undetermined. The DNA of the CDR3 is TGCAGTGCTTCCGGGGAAGGGTACTATGAAAAACTGTTTTTT. As protein: CSASGEGYYEKLFF.